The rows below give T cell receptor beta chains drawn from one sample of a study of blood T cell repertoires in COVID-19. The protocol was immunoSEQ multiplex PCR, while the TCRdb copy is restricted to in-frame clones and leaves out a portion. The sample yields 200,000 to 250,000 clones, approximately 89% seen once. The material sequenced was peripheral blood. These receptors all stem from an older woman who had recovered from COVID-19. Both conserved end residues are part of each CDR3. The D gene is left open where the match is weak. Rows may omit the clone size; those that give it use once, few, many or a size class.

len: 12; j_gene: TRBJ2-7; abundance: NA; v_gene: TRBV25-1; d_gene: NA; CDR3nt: TGTGCCAGCAGCTGGGCCGGCCAAGAGCAGTACTTC; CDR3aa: CASSWAGQEQYF
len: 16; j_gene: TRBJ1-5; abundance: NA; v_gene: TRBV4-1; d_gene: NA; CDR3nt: TGCGCCAGCAGCCAAAGAGAGTTCGATAGCAATCAGCCCCAGCATTTT; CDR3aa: CASSQREFDSNQPQHF
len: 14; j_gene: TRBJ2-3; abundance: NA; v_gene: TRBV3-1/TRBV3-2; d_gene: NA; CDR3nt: TGTGCCAGCGGGGTGGGACTCATCACAGATACGCAGTATTTT; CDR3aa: CASGVGLITDTQYF
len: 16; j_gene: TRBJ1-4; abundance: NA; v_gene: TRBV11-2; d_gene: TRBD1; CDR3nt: TGTGCCAGCCGCGCCACAGGGGGTGCAACTAATGAAAAACTGTTTTTT; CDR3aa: CASRATGGATNEKLFF
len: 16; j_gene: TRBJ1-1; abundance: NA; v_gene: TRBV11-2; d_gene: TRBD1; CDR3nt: TGTGCCAGCAGCCTCACACAGGGGCGGAGGGACACTGAAGCTTTCTTT; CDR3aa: CASSLTQGRRDTEAFF
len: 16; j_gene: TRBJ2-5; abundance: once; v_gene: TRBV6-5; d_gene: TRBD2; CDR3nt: TGTGCCAGCAGTTACTTTACTAGCGGGGGTGGAGAGACCCAGTACTTC; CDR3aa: CASSYFTSGGGETQYF
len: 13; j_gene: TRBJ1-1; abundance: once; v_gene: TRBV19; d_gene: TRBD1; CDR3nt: TGTGCCAGTAGGGGACAGGGCTTTACTGAAGCTTTCTTT; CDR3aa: CASRGQGFTEAFF
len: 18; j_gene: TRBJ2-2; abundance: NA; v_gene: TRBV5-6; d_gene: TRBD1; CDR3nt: TGTGCCAGCAGCGGGTCCGGGACAGGGGAAGTGGGCACCGGGGAGCTGTTTTTT; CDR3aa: CASSGSGTGEVGTGELFF
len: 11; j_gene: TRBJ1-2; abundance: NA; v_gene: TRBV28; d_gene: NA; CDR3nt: TGTGCCAGCGGCTGGGGCCGGGGCTACACCTTC; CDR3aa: CASGWGRGYTF
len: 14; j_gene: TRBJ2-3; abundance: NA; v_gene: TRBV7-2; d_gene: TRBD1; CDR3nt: TGTGCCAGCGCCCGGGACAGGGGAAAAGATACGCAGTATTTT; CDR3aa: CASARDRGKDTQYF
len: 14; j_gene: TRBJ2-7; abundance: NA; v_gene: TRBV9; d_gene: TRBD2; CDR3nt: TGTGCCAGCAGCGTAGGTAGCGGGGGCGGAGAGCAGTACTTC; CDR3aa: CASSVGSGGGEQYF
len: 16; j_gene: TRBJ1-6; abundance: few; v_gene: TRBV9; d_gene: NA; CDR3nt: TGTGCCAGCAGCGCCGCAGGGGCCCAATATAATTCACCCCTCCACTTT; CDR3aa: CASSAAGAQYNSPLHF
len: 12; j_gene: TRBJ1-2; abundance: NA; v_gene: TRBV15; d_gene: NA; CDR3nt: TGTGCCACCAGCCGCCTCGTCGAGGGCTACACCTTC; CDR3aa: CATSRLVEGYTF
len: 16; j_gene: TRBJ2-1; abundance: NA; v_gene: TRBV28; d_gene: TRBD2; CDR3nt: TGTGCCAGCAGTACGTCTAGCGGGGGTTCCTACAATGAGCAGTTCTTC; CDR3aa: CASSTSSGGSYNEQFF
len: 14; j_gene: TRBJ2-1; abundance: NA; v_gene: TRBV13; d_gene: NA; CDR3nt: TGTGCCAGCAGCTTCGACAACCCCCGGGGTGAGCAGTTCTTC; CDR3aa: CASSFDNPRGEQFF
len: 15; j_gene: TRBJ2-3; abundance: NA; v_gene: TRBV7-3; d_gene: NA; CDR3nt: TGTGCCAGCAGCTTAATGGCGGTGGGAGCGGATACGCAGTATTTT; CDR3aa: CASSLMAVGADTQYF
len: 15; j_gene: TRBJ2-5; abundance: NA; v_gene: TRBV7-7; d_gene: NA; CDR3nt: TGTGCTAGCAGCTTAGCCCAGGGTCCCCAAGAGACCCAGTACTTC; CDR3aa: CASSLAQGPQETQYF
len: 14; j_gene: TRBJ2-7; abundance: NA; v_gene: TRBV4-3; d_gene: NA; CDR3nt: TGCGCCAGCAGCCTGGGACATACCATCTACGAGCAGTACTTC; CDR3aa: CASSLGHTIYEQYF
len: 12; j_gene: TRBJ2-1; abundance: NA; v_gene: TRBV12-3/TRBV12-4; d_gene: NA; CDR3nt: TGTGCCAGCACTACCCCCTACAATGAGCAGTTCTTC; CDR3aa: CASTTPYNEQFF
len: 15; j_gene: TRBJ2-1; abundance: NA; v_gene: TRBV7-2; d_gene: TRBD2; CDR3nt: TGTGCCAGCAGCTTAGATAGCGGGGGGGCCAATGAGCAGTTCTTC; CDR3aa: CASSLDSGGANEQFF
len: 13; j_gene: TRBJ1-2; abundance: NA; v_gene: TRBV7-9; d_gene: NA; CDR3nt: TGTGCCAGCAGCCTCTCCCGGGACTATGGCTACACCTTC; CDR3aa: CASSLSRDYGYTF
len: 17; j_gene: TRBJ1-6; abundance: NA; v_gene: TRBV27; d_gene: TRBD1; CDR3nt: TGTGCCAGCAGGCGCCCTAGACAGGGGGCCGGGAATTCACCCCTCCACTTT; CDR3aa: CASRRPRQGAGNSPLHF
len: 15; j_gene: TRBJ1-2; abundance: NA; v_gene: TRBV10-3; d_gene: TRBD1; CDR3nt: TGTGCCATCTCCCCCGACAGGGAAATCGTCTATGGCTACACCTTC; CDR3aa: CAISPDREIVYGYTF
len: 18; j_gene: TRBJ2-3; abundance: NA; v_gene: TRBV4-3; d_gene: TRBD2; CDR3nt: TGCGCCAGCAGCCAAGATCTGGGCCAGCGGGGGACAACAGATACGCAGTATTTT; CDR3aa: CASSQDLGQRGTTDTQYF
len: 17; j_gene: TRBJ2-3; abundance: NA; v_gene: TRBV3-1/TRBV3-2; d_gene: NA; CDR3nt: TGTGCCAGCAGCCAAACCATTCCAGGGGTAGTTCAAGATACGCAGTATTTT; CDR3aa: CASSQTIPGVVQDTQYF
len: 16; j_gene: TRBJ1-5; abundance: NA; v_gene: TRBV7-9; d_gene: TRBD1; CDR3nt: TGTGCCAGCAGCTTGGGTTGGGACAGGGACAATCAGCCCCAGCATTTT; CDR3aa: CASSLGWDRDNQPQHF
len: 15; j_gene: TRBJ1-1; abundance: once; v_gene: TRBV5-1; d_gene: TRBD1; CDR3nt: TGCGCCAGCAGCTTACGGACAGGATCGAACACTGAAGCTTTCTTT; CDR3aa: CASSLRTGSNTEAFF
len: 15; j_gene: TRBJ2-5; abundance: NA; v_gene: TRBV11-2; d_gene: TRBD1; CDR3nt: TGTGCCAGCAGCCCCGGGACAGGGGGCTCGCAGACCCAGTACTTC; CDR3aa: CASSPGTGGSQTQYF
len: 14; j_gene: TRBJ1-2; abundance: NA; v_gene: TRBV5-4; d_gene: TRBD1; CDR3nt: TGTGCCAGCAGCGGCCGACAGGGGGCTGACGGCTACACCTTC; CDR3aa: CASSGRQGADGYTF
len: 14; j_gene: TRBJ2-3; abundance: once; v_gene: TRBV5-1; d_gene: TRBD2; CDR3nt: TGCGCCAGCAGCTCCCTAGCGGGCACAGATACGCAGTATTTT; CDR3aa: CASSSLAGTDTQYF
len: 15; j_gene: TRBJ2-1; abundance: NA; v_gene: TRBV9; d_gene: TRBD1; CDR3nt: TGTGCCAGCAGCTTTTCGACAGGGGGGTTCGATGAGCAGTTCTTC; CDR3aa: CASSFSTGGFDEQFF
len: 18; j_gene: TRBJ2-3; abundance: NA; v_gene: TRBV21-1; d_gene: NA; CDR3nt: TGTGCCAGCAGCAAAGTACGAGGAGCGGGGCCTGGCACAGATACGCAGTATTTT; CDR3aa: CASSKVRGAGPGTDTQYF
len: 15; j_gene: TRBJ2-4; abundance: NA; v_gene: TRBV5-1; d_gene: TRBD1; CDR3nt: TGCGCCAGCAGCCCCTTGCCGGGACAGAAAAACATTCAGTACTTC; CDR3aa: CASSPLPGQKNIQYF
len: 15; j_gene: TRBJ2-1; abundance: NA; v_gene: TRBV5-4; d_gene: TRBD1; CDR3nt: TGTGCCAGCAGCCACGACAGGGGGCTCTACAATGAGCAGTTCTTC; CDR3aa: CASSHDRGLYNEQFF
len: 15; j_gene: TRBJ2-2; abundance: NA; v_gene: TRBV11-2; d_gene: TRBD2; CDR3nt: TGTGCCAGCAGCTTAGCGGGGGGGGCTGCCGGGGAGCTGTTTTTT; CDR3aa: CASSLAGGAAGELFF
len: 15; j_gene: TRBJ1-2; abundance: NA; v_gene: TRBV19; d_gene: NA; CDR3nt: TGTGCCAGTAGTCTTACGGGGAATTTGCGGTTTGGCTACACCTTC; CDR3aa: CASSLTGNLRFGYTF
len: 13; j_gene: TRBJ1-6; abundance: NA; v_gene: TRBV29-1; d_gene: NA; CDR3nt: TGCGCTACCAAGGGGGGGGATAATTCACCCCTCCACTTT; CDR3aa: CATKGGDNSPLHF
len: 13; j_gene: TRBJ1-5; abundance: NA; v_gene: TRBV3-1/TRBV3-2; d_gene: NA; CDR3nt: TGTGCCAGCAGCCAAGACAGGGCTCAGCCCCAGCATTTT; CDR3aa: CASSQDRAQPQHF
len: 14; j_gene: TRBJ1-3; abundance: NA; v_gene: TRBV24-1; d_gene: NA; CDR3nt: TGTGCCACCTCAGGCGGGAGCCCTGGAAACACCATATATTTT; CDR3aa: CATSGGSPGNTIYF
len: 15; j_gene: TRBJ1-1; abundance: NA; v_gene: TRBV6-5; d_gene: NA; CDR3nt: TGTGCCAGCCGGGAGGTAGGCTATGTAGACACTGAAGCTTTCTTT; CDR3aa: CASREVGYVDTEAFF
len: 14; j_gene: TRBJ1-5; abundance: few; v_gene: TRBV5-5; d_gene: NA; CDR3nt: TGTGCCAGCAGTTTGACAGGCCGGTATCAGCCCCAGCATTTT; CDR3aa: CASSLTGRYQPQHF
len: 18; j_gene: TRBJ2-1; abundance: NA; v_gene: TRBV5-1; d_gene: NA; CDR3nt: TGCGCCAGCAGCTTGGGGGGACAACTTATTAGCTCCTACAATGAGCAGTTCTTC; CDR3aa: CASSLGGQLISSYNEQFF
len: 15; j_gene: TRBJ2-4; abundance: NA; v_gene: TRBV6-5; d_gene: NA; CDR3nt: TGTGCCAGCAGTTACTCTAACGCCCCGAGGGACATTCAGTACTTC; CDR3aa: CASSYSNAPRDIQYF
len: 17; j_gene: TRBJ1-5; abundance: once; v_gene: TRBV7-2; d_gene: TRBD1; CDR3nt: TGTGCCAGCAGTCCAGGGGGGACAGGGAGTTTTCGGCAGCCCCAGCATTTT; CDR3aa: CASSPGGTGSFRQPQHF
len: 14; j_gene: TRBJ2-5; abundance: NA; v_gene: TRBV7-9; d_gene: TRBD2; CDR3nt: TGTGCCAGCAGCCAAAATAGCGGGGGAGAGACCCAGTACTTC; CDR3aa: CASSQNSGGETQYF
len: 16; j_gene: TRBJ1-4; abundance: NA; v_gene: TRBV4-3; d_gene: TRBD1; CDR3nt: TGCGCCAGCAGCCAAGCCCCGGGACAGGGGGATGAAAAACTGTTTTTT; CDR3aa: CASSQAPGQGDEKLFF
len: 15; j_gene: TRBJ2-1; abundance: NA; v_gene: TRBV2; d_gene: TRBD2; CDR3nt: TGTGCCAGCTCCCCCCAGCGGGGGGGCTACAATGAGCAGTTCTTC; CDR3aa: CASSPQRGGYNEQFF
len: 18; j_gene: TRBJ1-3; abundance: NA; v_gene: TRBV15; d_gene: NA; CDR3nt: TGTGCCACCAGCAGTAGCCCGGGACACCTAGTCTCTGGAAACACCATATATTTT; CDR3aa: CATSSSPGHLVSGNTIYF
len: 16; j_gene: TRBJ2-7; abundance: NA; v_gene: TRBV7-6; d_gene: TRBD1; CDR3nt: TGTGCCAGCAGCCTGGGGACAGGGGACCTCTCCTACGAGCAGTACTTC; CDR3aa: CASSLGTGDLSYEQYF
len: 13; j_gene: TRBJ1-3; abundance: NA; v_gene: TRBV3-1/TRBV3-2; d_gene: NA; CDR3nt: TGTGCCAGCAGTTCTGGACACGCAAACACCATATATTTT; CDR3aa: CASSSGHANTIYF
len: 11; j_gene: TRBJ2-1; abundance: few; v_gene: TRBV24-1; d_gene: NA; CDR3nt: TGTGCCACCAGTGACCGCAATGAGCAGTTCTTC; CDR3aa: CATSDRNEQFF
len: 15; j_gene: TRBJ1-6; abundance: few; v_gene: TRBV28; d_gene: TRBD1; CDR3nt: TGTGCCAGCAGTGTTACGGGACAGGGGATTTCACCCCTCCACTTT; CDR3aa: CASSVTGQGISPLHF
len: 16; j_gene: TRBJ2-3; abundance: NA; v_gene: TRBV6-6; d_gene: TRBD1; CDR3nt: TGTGCCAGCAGTTACCTCAGGGGGCCAAACACAGATACGCAGTATTTT; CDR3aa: CASSYLRGPNTDTQYF
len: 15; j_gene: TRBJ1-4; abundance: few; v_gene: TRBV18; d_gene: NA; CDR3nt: TGTGCCAGCTCACCCGCCGACAGAAAAAATGAAAAACTGTTTTTT; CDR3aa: CASSPADRKNEKLFF